These 15 T cell receptor beta chains were all obtained from the same sample, sequenced in a study of identifying expanded T cells in peripheral blood. Sequencing was performed with immunoSEQ multiplex PCR; in TCRdb, only in-frame clones are kept and a portion is missing. This sample has about 58,000 clones, with approximately 89% found just once. The sample comprised blood. These TCRs come from a person aged 18 to 75 in good health.

This chain uses TRBV10-3 with TRBJ1-2; no definite D call. The CDR3 is 12 residues long. Trimming pared 3 bases from V and 6 bases from J, leaving 8 bases between. Germline-derived CDR1 and CDR2 are ENHRY and SYGVKD. CDR3 protein: CAISENSNGYTF. DNA of the CDR3: TGTGCCATCAGTGAAAACAGCAATGGCTACACCTTC.

The gene calls are TRBV27 and TRBJ1-1, with unresolved D. Germline lookup yields CDR1 MNHEY and CDR2 SMNVEV (reference sequence). The CDR3 is 13 amino acids. V was pared by 2 bases and J by 1 base, with 5 bases between. CDR3 DNA: TGTGCCAGCAGTTTAGGGAAGAACACTGAAGCTTTCTTT. Its protein product is CASSLGKNTEAFF.

This clone was seen only once. One junction end disagrees with the germline gene, perhaps due to a read error. V is TRBV30 and J is TRBJ1-2; D is uncertain. This CDR3 region has 11 residues. Germline CDR1 GTSNPN, CDR2 SVGIG (reference sequence). CDR3 protein: CARRRDYGYTF. In DNA form, the CDR3 reads TGTGCCCGGAGACGGGACTATGGCTACACCTTC.

CDR3 bases: TGTGCCTGGAAGAGGGGGGGCGAAAAACTGTTTTTT. Its protein product is CAWKRGGEKLFF. This rearrangement joins TRBV30 to TRBJ1-4; D may be TRBD1 (6 bases). CDR1 and CDR2 from the germline V gene are GTSNPN and SVGIG (reference sequence). V was clipped by 4 bases and J by 8 bases, with 11 bases between them. The CDR3 consists of 12 residues.

CDR3 loop: CASGQNTEAFF. The CDR3 bases are TGTGCCAGCGGACAGAACACTGAAGCTTTCTTT. The V call is TRBV6-5, the J call TRBJ1-1, with a weak D call TRBD1 (5 bases). With 8 bases removed from V and 1 base from J, the gap between germline ends came to 5 bases. This CDR3 comprises 11 residues. Germline assignment: CDR1 MNHEY and CDR2 SVGAGI.

This clone was seen only once. V gene TRBV7-6 combines with J gene TRBJ2-1; D is perhaps TRBD2 (6 bases). Germline CDR1 is SGHVS and CDR2 is FNYEAQ. The CDR3 sequence is 13 residues long. Trimming took 4 bases from V and 5 from J, leaving 9 bases between them. The chain's CDR3 is CASSSLADNEQFF. CDR3 nucleotide sequence: TGTGCCAGCAGCTCACTAGCAGACAATGAGCAGTTCTTC.

The chain joins TRBV18 to TRBJ2-7, with D perhaps given as TRBD1 or TRBD2 (5 bases each). The CDR3 loop spans 14 amino acids. Trimming left V 1 base short and J 0 bases short, with 7 bases between. Germline V gives CDR1 KGHSH, CDR2 LQKENI. As DNA, the CDR3 is TGTGCCAGCTCACCACAGGGGAGCTCCTACGAGCAGTACTTC. It encodes CASSPQGSSYEQYF.

This clone has a handful of counts. This CDR3 reads CASSLGRDYGYTF. The DNA of the CDR3 is TGTGCCAGCAGCTTAGGACGGGACTATGGCTACACCTTC. This chain joins TRBV7-2 and TRBJ1-2, with unresolved D. There are 13 residues in the CDR3. Trimming removed 1 base from V and 3 bases from J, with 6 bases in between. Germline CDR1 SGHTA, CDR2 FQGNSA.

The V and J genes are TRBV5-8 and TRBJ2-2; 9 nucleotides align to TRBD1. V gave up 0 bases and J gave up 10 bases; unmatched junction bases: 16. This CDR3 has 18 amino acids. The V gene's germline CDR1 is SGHTS and CDR2 YDEGEE. CDR3 DNA sequence: TGTGCCAGCAGCTTGGTTTTCTCCGGGACAGGGCCTTTATTGGAGCTGTTTTTT. Protein sequence: CASSLVFSGTGPLLELFF.

Only a few counts were recorded for this clone. V is TRBV28 and J is TRBJ2-7, with D unresolved. CDR1 is MDHEN and CDR2 is SYDVKM in the germline V gene. The CDR3 has 14 amino acids. V was pared by 1 base and J by 3 bases, with 10 bases between. For the CDR3, the DNA is TGTGCCAGCAGTTTATTTCGTCGGAGCTACGAGCAGTACTTC. It translates to CASSLFRRSYEQYF.

With regard to this clone: A junction end diverges from the germline sequence, so it may reflect a read error. The rearrangement uses TRBV6-6 and TRBJ1-1; D is unresolved. The CDR3 contains 11 residues. CDR1 MNHNY and CDR2 SVGAGI come from the germline V gene (reference sequence). CDR3 nucleotide sequence: TGTGCCAGCAGTCTGAAGACTGAAGCTTTCTTT. It translates to CASSLKTEAFF.

This clone came up once. The V gene is TRBV7-2, the J gene TRBJ1-5, with no clear D. The CDR3 length is 13 residues. CDR1 is SGHTA and CDR2 is FQGNSA in the germline V gene. Trimming took 3 bases from V and 7 from J, leaving 10 bases between them. The CDR3 spells CASSFQVNQPQHF. CDR3 nucleotides: TGTGCCAGCAGCTTCCAGGTGAACCAGCCCCAGCATTTT.

The chain recombines TRBV5-1 with TRBJ2-1, with unresolved D. The CDR3 loop spans 13 amino acids. Germline V gene lookup returns CDR1 SGHRS and CDR2 YFSETQ. The V end lost 5 bases, the J end lost 3 bases, and 9 bases lay between the germline ends. DNA for the CDR3: TGCGCCAGCAGGTTATCTGTCTACAATGAGCAGTTCTTC. It encodes CASRLSVYNEQFF.

This clone was observed a few times. The V call is TRBV5-1, the J call TRBJ2-3, with D maybe TRBD1 (5 bases). This CDR3 has 15 residues. With 2 bases removed from V and 2 bases from J, the gap between germline ends came to 12 bases. Germline V gene data show CDR1 as SGHRS and CDR2 as YFSETQ. The CDR3 region has the DNA TGCGCCAGCAGCTTTTGGGGCGGCCACACAGATACGCAGTATTTT. It translates to CASSFWGGHTDTQYF.

The chain carries TRBV19 and TRBJ1-2, with 7 bases that match TRBD1. The V and J ends lost 9 bases and 2 bases, in that order; junction bases with no gene match: 3. Germline CDR1 LNHDA, CDR2 SQIVND (reference sequence). This CDR3 spans 12 amino acids. The CDR3 here is CASRQGNYGYTF. Here the CDR3 DNA reads TGTGCCAGCAGACAGGGCAACTATGGCTACACCTTC. The variable domain in full, with the rest retrieved from reference TRBV19 and TRBJ1-2, is DGGITQSPKYLFRKEGQNVTLSCEQNLNHDAMYWYRQDPGQGLRLIYYSQIVNDFQKGDIAEGYSVSREKKESFPLTVTSAQKNPTAFYLCASRQGNYGYTFGSGTRLTVV.